A single sample gave rise to the 9 T cell receptor beta chains below, sequenced in a study of shared clonotypes between healthy human individuals. The table came from immunoSEQ multiplex PCR; TCRdb's copy has only in-frame clones and leaves some out. The data contain a few million clones, roughly nine tenths of them singletons. The source material was naive CD4+ T cells sorted from blood. Subset given: CD45RA+ positively selected. These receptors came from a man between 18 and 35 years old in good health.

The chain is built from TRBV10-3 and TRBJ1-5; D remains ambiguous. CDR3 length: 17 residues. V was trimmed by 2 bases and J by 0 bases, leaving 14 bases between them. The germline CDR1 and CDR2 sequences are ENHRY and SYGVKD. The CDR3 DNA reads as TGTGCCATCAGTGAGCGGTCGGGTGAGGTTAGCAATCAGCCCCAGCATTTT. Protein: CAISERSGEVSNQPQHF.

The chain is built from TRBV6-5 and TRBJ2-7; unclear D gene. V was trimmed by 5 bases and J by 7 bases, leaving 9 bases between them. CDR1 MNHEY and CDR2 SVGAGI come from the germline V gene. There are 11 residues in the CDR3. CDR3 loop: CASSVGVEQYF. CDR3 bases: TGTGCCAGCAGTGTTGGGGTAGAGCAGTACTTC.

This clone was counted only a few times. Other DNA sequences in this specimen translate into the identical CDR3. The chain employs TRBV7-9 and TRBJ1-1; maybe TRBD1 (5 bases). Germline-derived CDR1 and CDR2 are SEHNR and FQNEAQ (reference sequence). V lost 5 bases to trimming and J lost 2 bases, with 9 bases between them. This CDR3 contains 13 residues. The DNA for the CDR3 is TGTGCCAGCAGCACTCAGGGTAACACTGAAGCTTTCTTT. Translation: CASSTQGNTEAFF.

As concerns this clone: This specimen includes other DNA sequences encoding the same CDR3. V gene TRBV5-1 combines with J gene TRBJ2-2; a weak D match, TRBD2 (5 bases). CDR3 length: 15 residues. V was shortened by 3 bases and J by 2 bases, with 11 bases between the two germline ends. The germline V gene has CDR1 SGHRS and CDR2 YFSETQ. The CDR3 sequence: CASSSRTGNTGELFF. The CDR3 DNA sequence: TGCGCCAGCAGCTCCCGGACGGGAAACACCGGGGAGCTGTTTTTT.

The chain uses TRBV29-1 and TRBJ2-2, with TRBD2 matching over 8 bases. In germline, CDR1 is SQVTM, CDR2 ANQGSEA. V shed 7 bases, J shed 4 bases, and the junction held 8 bases outside the gene matches. This CDR3 has 14 residues. CDR3 nucleotide sequence: TGCAGCGCTACCGGGGGGGCAGGCACCGGGGAGCTGTTTTTT. Translating gives CSATGGAGTGELFF.

The V gene is TRBV9, the J gene TRBJ1-6; weak D call: TRBD1 (6 bases). CDR3 length equals 15 residues. Germline assignment: CDR1 SGDLS and CDR2 YYNGEE. Trimming shortened V by 0 bases and J by 7 bases, and 11 bases separated the two germline ends. For the CDR3, the DNA is TGTGCCAGCAGCGTAGTCGGCCAGGGGAATTCACCCCTCCACTTT. The encoded protein is CASSVVGQGNSPLHF.

This sequence joins TRBV6-6 and TRBJ1-4; 9 nucleotides match TRBD1. Germline-derived CDR1 and CDR2 are MNHNY and SVGAGI (reference sequence). The CDR3 has 14 residues. V trimming: 5 bases; J trimming: 8 bases; junction bases outside the gene matches: 6. CDR3 nucleotides: TGTGCCAGCAGTCAACAGGGGGCTACAGAAAAACTGTTTTTT. The encoded protein is CASSQQGATEKLFF.

This clone was counted once. CDR3 sequence: CASSLLRDRGSSTNEKLFF. CDR3 bases: TGTGCCAGCAGCTTACTCCGGGACAGGGGTTCTTCAACTAATGAAAAACTGTTTTTT. The rearrangement links TRBV5-6 to TRBJ1-4; 10 nucleotides match TRBD1. Trimming removed 2 bases from V and 0 bases from J; junction bases left unmatched: 10. Per germline, CDR1 SGHDT and CDR2 YYEEEE. The CDR3 totals 19 residues.

The chain recombines TRBV10-3 with TRBJ1-2, with D possibly matching TRBD1 (5 bases). CDR3 length: 15 amino acids. The germline V gene has CDR1 ENHRY and CDR2 SYGVKD. Trimming shortened V by 0 bases and J by 3 bases, and 11 bases separated the two germline ends. The CDR3 DNA reads TGTGCCATCAGTGAGTCCTCTTCAGGGCACTATGGCTACACCTTC. Amino acids: CAISESSSGHYGYTF.